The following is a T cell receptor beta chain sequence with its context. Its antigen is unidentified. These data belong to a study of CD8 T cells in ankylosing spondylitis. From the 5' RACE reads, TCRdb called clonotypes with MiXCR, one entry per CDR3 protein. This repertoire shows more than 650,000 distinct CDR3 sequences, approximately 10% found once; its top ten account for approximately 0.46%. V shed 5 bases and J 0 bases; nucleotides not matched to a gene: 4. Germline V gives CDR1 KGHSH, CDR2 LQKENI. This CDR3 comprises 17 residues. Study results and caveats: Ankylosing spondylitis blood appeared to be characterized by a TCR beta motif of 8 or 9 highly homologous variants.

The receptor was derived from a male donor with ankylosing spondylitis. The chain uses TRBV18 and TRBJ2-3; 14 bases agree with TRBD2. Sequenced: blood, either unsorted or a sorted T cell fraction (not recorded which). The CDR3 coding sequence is TGTGCCAGCTCAACCCGGACTAGCGGGGGGAGCACAGATACGCAGTATTTT. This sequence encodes CASSTRTSGGSTDTQYF.